A selection of T cell receptor beta chains follows, all from one sample in a study of blood T cell repertoires in COVID-19. Clones were sequenced by immunoSEQ multiplex PCR, and TCRdb holds only the in-frame ones, with some missing. This repertoire shows hundreds of thousands of clones, about 68% found once; its top ten account for around 3.2%. The sequencing input was peripheral blood. These receptors originate from a woman older than 75 with acute or convalescent COVID-19. Both conserved end residues are part of each CDR3. Each record gives: J gene, CDR3 length, D gene, V gene, clone size, CDR3 DNA, CDR3 protein. D genes are given only for firm matches. Only some rows state a clone size, as once, few, many or a class for expanded clones.

j_call: TRBJ2-3; cdr3_length: 15; d_call: -; v_call: TRBV4-2; clone_size: -; cdr3_nt: TGTGCCAGCAGCCAAGATCCCCTTGAGGTGTTGAGGCAGTATTTT; cdr3_aa: CASSQDPLEVLRQYF
j_call: TRBJ1-6; cdr3_length: 16; d_call: TRBD1; v_call: TRBV30; clone_size: -; cdr3_nt: TGTGCCTGCTCCGGGACAGGGGGCTCCTATAATTCACCCCTCCACTTT; cdr3_aa: CACSGTGGSYNSPLHF
j_call: TRBJ2-5; cdr3_length: 14; d_call: -; v_call: TRBV5-1; clone_size: -; cdr3_nt: TGCGCCAGCAGCTTGGGTCAGTCGCGGGAGACCCAGTACTTC; cdr3_aa: CASSLGQSRETQYF
j_call: TRBJ2-1; cdr3_length: 15; d_call: TRBD1; v_call: TRBV7-6; clone_size: -; cdr3_nt: TGTGCCAGCAGCCGGGGACAGGGCACCTACAATGAGCAGTTCTTC; cdr3_aa: CASSRGQGTYNEQFF
j_call: TRBJ2-2; cdr3_length: 18; d_call: TRBD1; v_call: TRBV19; clone_size: few; cdr3_nt: TGTGCCAGTAGTACCCGCACAGGGGGCGCCCCGAACACCGGGGAGCTGTTTTTT; cdr3_aa: CASSTRTGGAPNTGELFF
j_call: TRBJ1-1; cdr3_length: 14; d_call: -; v_call: TRBV6-5; clone_size: -; cdr3_nt: TGTGCCAGCAGTTACTCAGGGTGGGAGGCTGAAGCTTTCTTT; cdr3_aa: CASSYSGWEAEAFF
j_call: TRBJ1-2; cdr3_length: 13; d_call: -; v_call: TRBV18; clone_size: -; cdr3_nt: TGTGCCAGCTCACAGGACTATAACTATGGCTACACCTTC; cdr3_aa: CASSQDYNYGYTF
j_call: TRBJ1-5; cdr3_length: 15; d_call: -; v_call: TRBV19; clone_size: -; cdr3_nt: TGTGCCAGTAGTATTTCTCAGTATAGCAATCAGCCCCAGCATTTT; cdr3_aa: CASSISQYSNQPQHF
j_call: TRBJ2-1; cdr3_length: 15; d_call: -; v_call: TRBV6-1; clone_size: few; cdr3_nt: TGTGCCAGCAGTGAATTGCGGGGTTCCTACAATGAGCAGTTCTTC; cdr3_aa: CASSELRGSYNEQFF
j_call: TRBJ2-7; cdr3_length: 17; d_call: TRBD1; v_call: TRBV10-3; clone_size: -; cdr3_nt: TGTGCCATCAGTGAAACCTTGACAGGGGCCTCGGCCTACGAGCAGTACTTC; cdr3_aa: CAISETLTGASAYEQYF
j_call: TRBJ1-4; cdr3_length: 14; d_call: -; v_call: TRBV12-5; clone_size: -; cdr3_nt: TGTGCTAGTGGTTTTCAGGGGATGGGGGAAAAACTGTTTTTT; cdr3_aa: CASGFQGMGEKLFF
j_call: TRBJ1-4; cdr3_length: 15; d_call: -; v_call: TRBV28; clone_size: -; cdr3_nt: TGTGCCAGCAGTATAAGACAGACGGGAGGTGAAAAACTGTTTTTT; cdr3_aa: CASSIRQTGGEKLFF
j_call: TRBJ2-1; cdr3_length: 15; d_call: TRBD2; v_call: TRBV27; clone_size: -; cdr3_nt: TGTGCCAGCAGTTCCAAACCGGGGGGATACAATGAGCAGTTCTTC; cdr3_aa: CASSSKPGGYNEQFF
j_call: TRBJ2-7; cdr3_length: 15; d_call: TRBD2; v_call: TRBV11-2; clone_size: few; cdr3_nt: TGTGCCAGCAGCCGCACGACTAGCGGGATCCACGAGCAGTACTTC; cdr3_aa: CASSRTTSGIHEQYF
j_call: TRBJ2-2; cdr3_length: 17; d_call: TRBD2; v_call: TRBV29-1; clone_size: -; cdr3_nt: TGCAGCGTAGCTGGGACTAGCGGGGTTGCGGGAACCGGGGAGCTGTTTTTT; cdr3_aa: CSVAGTSGVAGTGELFF
j_call: TRBJ1-2; cdr3_length: 17; d_call: TRBD1; v_call: TRBV5-1; clone_size: -; cdr3_nt: TGCGCCAGCAGCTTGGCATCGGGACAGGGGCGTAACTATGGCTACACCTTC; cdr3_aa: CASSLASGQGRNYGYTF
j_call: TRBJ2-7; cdr3_length: 15; d_call: -; v_call: TRBV5-4; clone_size: -; cdr3_nt: TGTGCCAGCAGCTTGGAGTCCGGGGACTCCTACGAGCAGTACTTC; cdr3_aa: CASSLESGDSYEQYF
j_call: TRBJ2-1; cdr3_length: 13; d_call: TRBD1; v_call: TRBV5-1; clone_size: -; cdr3_nt: TGCGCCAGCAGCTGGGACAGAAACAATGAGCAGTTCTTC; cdr3_aa: CASSWDRNNEQFF
j_call: TRBJ1-2; cdr3_length: 12; d_call: -; v_call: TRBV7-9; clone_size: -; cdr3_nt: TGTGCCAGCACCCCAGGGGATGTTGGCTACACCTTC; cdr3_aa: CASTPGDVGYTF
j_call: TRBJ2-2; cdr3_length: 13; d_call: TRBD2; v_call: TRBV2; clone_size: -; cdr3_nt: TGTGCCAGCAGTTCTAGCGGGGCCGGGGAGCTGTTTTTT; cdr3_aa: CASSSSGAGELFF
j_call: TRBJ2-6; cdr3_length: 18; d_call: -; v_call: TRBV18; clone_size: -; cdr3_nt: TGTGCCAGCTCACCAGCGGGACAGCGGCTCTCTGGGGCCAACGTCCTGACTTTC; cdr3_aa: CASSPAGQRLSGANVLTF
j_call: TRBJ2-7; cdr3_length: 12; d_call: TRBD1; v_call: TRBV2; clone_size: -; cdr3_nt: TGTGCCAGCATCGGGACAGTATACGAGCAGTACTTC; cdr3_aa: CASIGTVYEQYF
j_call: TRBJ1-5; cdr3_length: 16; d_call: -; v_call: TRBV6-2/TRBV6-3; clone_size: -; cdr3_nt: TGTGCCAGCAGTTATATGGGAGCTTATAGCAATCAGCCCCAGCATTTT; cdr3_aa: CASSYMGAYSNQPQHF
j_call: TRBJ1-3; cdr3_length: 15; d_call: -; v_call: TRBV11-2; clone_size: few; cdr3_nt: TGTGCCAGCAGCTTAATCAATTGGCCCGGAAACACCATATATTTT; cdr3_aa: CASSLINWPGNTIYF
j_call: TRBJ2-2; cdr3_length: 15; d_call: TRBD1; v_call: TRBV7-2; clone_size: few; cdr3_nt: TGTGCCAGCAGCTCCGGACAGGGATACACCGGGGAGCTGTTTTTT; cdr3_aa: CASSSGQGYTGELFF
j_call: TRBJ2-1; cdr3_length: 16; d_call: TRBD2; v_call: TRBV5-1; clone_size: -; cdr3_nt: TGCGCCAGCAGCTTGGACGTGGCGGGGGGGCTCGGTGAGCAGTTCTTC; cdr3_aa: CASSLDVAGGLGEQFF
j_call: TRBJ2-2; cdr3_length: 13; d_call: TRBD2; v_call: TRBV12-3/TRBV12-4; clone_size: -; cdr3_nt: TGTGCCAGCAGTTTGCTAGCGGCCGGGGAGCTGTTTTTT; cdr3_aa: CASSLLAAGELFF